The clone carrying this TCR beta chain was picked up one time. This specimen comes from a study of blood T cell repertoires in COVID-19. Study context: Material from acute and convalescent COVID-19 was sourced from the United States, Italy and Spain.

Germline V gene data show CDR1 as LGHDT and CDR2 as YNNKEL (reference sequence). The CDR3 loop spans 13 amino acids. V lost 6 bases, J lost 4 bases, and 13 bases lay in between. In the original workflow: Amplified reference gene primers provided the basis for estimating nucleated cell counts. The repertoire was sequenced with immunoSEQ multiplex PCR; TCRdb's copy has only in-frame clones and lacks some. V, J and clone size derive from that table, while D and trimming were established from the DNA sequence. The sample records 200,000 to 300,000 clones, roughly 86% being singletons. Sequencing was performed on peripheral blood. The sequence came from a man at least 80 years old with acute or convalescent COVID-19. The chain joins TRBV3-1 (or the pseudogene TRBV3-2) to TRBJ2-7; unclear D gene. The CDR3 nucleotides are TGTGCCAGCAGTCTCCCCCCTTCTTACGAGCAGTACTTC. This sequence encodes CASSLPPSYEQYF.